A selection of T cell receptor beta chains follows, all from one sample in a study of blood T cell repertoires in COVID-19. The method was immunoSEQ multiplex PCR; TCRdb's version includes in-frame clones alone and lacks a portion of them. The sample includes tens of thousands of clones, around 90% seen only once; the top ten take roughly 4.5%. Sequencing was performed on peripheral blood. The receptor set was obtained from an elderly woman with active or convalescent COVID-19. Each CDR3 is given with its conserved first and last residue. The D gene is left open where the match is weak. Clone size is shown for a subset of rows, as once, few, many or a class of expanded clone.

j_call v_call clone_size d_call cdr3_aa cdr3_nt
TRBJ1-4 TRBV7-2 - - CASSLGLNEKLFF TGTGCCAGCAGCCTCGGACTTAATGAAAAACTGTTTTTT
TRBJ2-1 TRBV5-1 - TRBD1 CASNLQGDEQFF TGCGCCAGCAACCTGCAGGGGGATGAGCAGTTCTTC
TRBJ1-1 TRBV9 - - CASSARDSTEAFF TGTGCCAGCAGCGCCAGAGACAGCACTGAAGCTTTCTTT
TRBJ2-1 TRBV5-1 - - CASSLLPSYNEQFF TGCGCCAGCAGCTTGCTCCCTTCCTACAATGAGCAGTTCTTC
TRBJ2-5 TRBV7-8 - TRBD2 CASSPRLAGNQETQYF TGTGCCAGCAGCCCACGACTAGCGGGAAACCAAGAGACCCAGTACTTC
TRBJ1-1 TRBV29-1 once TRBD1 CSVDLRTGNTEAFF TGCAGCGTTGATTTAAGGACAGGGAACACTGAAGCTTTCTTT
TRBJ2-1 TRBV5-1 - - CASSRTGTYNEQFF TGCGCCAGCAGCCGGACCGGGACCTACAATGAGCAGTTCTTC
TRBJ1-2 TRBV5-6 - - CASSLGINYGYTF TGTGCCAGCAGCTTGGGTATCAACTATGGCTACACCTTC
TRBJ1-1 TRBV28 - TRBD1 CASSLPQYFRQGESMNTEAFF TGTGCCAGCAGTTTGCCCCAATATTTCAGACAGGGTGAAAGCATGAACACTGAAGCTTTCTTT
TRBJ1-1 TRBV3-1/TRBV3-2 - - CASSPGATETEAFF TGTGCCAGCAGCCCCGGAGCCACGGAGACTGAAGCTTTCTTT
TRBJ2-1 TRBV18 - - CASSPAGALGHEQFF TGTGCCAGCTCACCGGCGGGGGCCCTTGGTCATGAGCAGTTCTTC
TRBJ2-1 TRBV28 - TRBD2 CASRTSGSWVPHEQFF TGTGCCAGCAGAACTAGCGGGAGTTGGGTCCCCCATGAGCAGTTCTTC
TRBJ2-3 TRBV29-1 - TRBD2 CSERGSTDTQYF TGCAGCGAGCGGGGGAGCACAGATACGCAGTATTTT
TRBJ2-5 TRBV6-2/TRBV6-3 - TRBD2 CASSATSGSLGTQYF TGTGCCAGCAGTGCTACTAGCGGGAGTTTGGGGACCCAGTACTTC
TRBJ2-3 TRBV29-1 - - CSVASDSRADTQYF TGCAGCGTTGCGTCAGACAGCCGGGCAGATACGCAGTATTTT
TRBJ2-1 TRBV27 - TRBD2 CASSFLTSGSDNEQFF TGTGCCAGCAGTTTTCTGACTAGCGGGAGCGACAATGAGCAGTTCTTC
TRBJ1-5 TRBV10-3 - - CAISKGEMSNQPQHF TGTGCCATCAGTAAGGGGGAGATGAGTAATCAGCCCCAGCATTTT
TRBJ2-1 TRBV5-1 - - CASSRSPPGAGLGNEQFF TGCGCCAGCAGCCGTTCCCCCCCAGGGGCAGGGCTCGGGAATGAGCAGTTCTTC
TRBJ1-5 TRBV27 - - CASSLTGGVNQPQHF TGTGCCAGCAGTTTAACGGGGGGCGTCAATCAGCCCCAGCATTTT
TRBJ2-2 TRBV11-2 once - CASSDSGQTNTGELFF TGTGCCAGCAGCGATTCAGGACAGACGAACACCGGGGAGCTGTTTTTT
TRBJ1-3 TRBV9 - TRBD1 CASSPFPGTGTSGNTIYF TGTGCCAGCAGCCCCTTTCCCGGGACAGGGACCTCTGGAAACACCATATATTTT
TRBJ2-7 TRBV9 - TRBD2 CASSPSGSSYEQYF TGTGCCAGCAGCCCCAGCGGGAGCTCCTACGAGCAGTACTTC
TRBJ1-6 TRBV18 - - CASSPRGDESLHF TGTGCCAGCTCACCTCGGGGGGACGAGTCCCTCCACTTT
TRBJ1-2 TRBV29-1 - TRBD1 CSVTKRDRAYGYTF TGCAGCGTCACAAAACGCGACAGGGCCTATGGCTACACCTTC
TRBJ1-5 TRBV5-5 - - CASSLVGQADQPQHF TGTGCCAGCAGCTTGGTGGGGCAGGCCGATCAGCCCCAGCATTTT
TRBJ2-3 TRBV7-2 - TRBD1 CASSLGRTGRTDTQYF TGTGCCAGCAGCTTAGGGAGGACAGGGCGCACAGATACGCAGTATTTT
TRBJ2-3 TRBV18 once - CASSPPGQSDTQYF TGTGCCAGCTCACCACCGGGCCAATCGGATACGCAGTATTTT
TRBJ1-5 TRBV7-2 - - CASSLRPLNGGDQPQHF TGTGCCAGCAGCCTGAGACCCCTAAATGGCGGAGATCAGCCCCAGCATTTT
TRBJ1-4 TRBV11-2 - - CASSPRGGFRTNEKLFF TGTGCCAGCAGCCCTAGGGGAGGGTTCAGAACTAATGAAAAACTGTTTTTT
TRBJ2-1 TRBV27 - TRBD2 CASLAGGGYNEQFF TGTGCCAGCCTAGCGGGAGGGGGCTACAATGAGCAGTTCTTC
TRBJ2-3 TRBV30 - - CAWSVWGGDFTDTQYF TGTGCCTGGAGTGTTTGGGGGGGCGATTTCACAGATACGCAGTATTTT
TRBJ2-7 TRBV2 - - CAIGSNYEQYF TGTGCCATCGGGAGTAACTACGAGCAGTACTTC
TRBJ2-1 TRBV7-2 - - CASSLAASSYNEQFF TGTGCCAGCAGCTTAGCGGCCTCCTCCTACAATGAGCAGTTCTTC
TRBJ1-1 TRBV6-5 - TRBD1 CASSYFPGQGYTEAFF TGTGCCAGCAGTTACTTTCCGGGACAGGGGTACACTGAAGCTTTCTTT